This T cell receptor (beta chain) was sequenced in a study of blood T cell repertoires in COVID-19. Study-level information: Specimens from acute and convalescent COVID-19 originated in the United States, Italy and Spain.

Measured with immunoSEQ multiplex PCR; TCRdb has only the in-frame clones, and not every one. Found here are approximately 670,000 clones, 70% to 90% of them singletons; the top ten hold 0.2% to 0.3%. V gave up 2 bases and J gave up 2 bases, with 10 bases separating them. CDR3 length: 14 amino acids. Germline lookup yields CDR1 SGHRS and CDR2 YFSETQ. The chain joins TRBV5-1 to TRBJ1-1; unclear D gene. This clonotype originated in a woman between 18 and 30 years old with acute or convalescent COVID-19. Sequenced: peripheral blood. The CDR3 is CASSFGAVNTEAFF. The CDR3 region has the DNA TGCGCCAGCAGCTTTGGAGCCGTTAACACTGAAGCTTTCTTT.